The rows below give T cell receptor beta chains drawn from one sample of a study of somatic mutations in cytotoxic T cells in rheumatoid arthritis. Produced via immunoSEQ multiplex PCR; TCRdb's table is partial and in-frame only. Here the sample spans about 26,000 clones, over 80% being singletons. Sequencing used CD8+ T cells sorted from blood. These receptors were taken from a man aged 50-59 years in good health. Each CDR3 is given with its conserved first and last residue. A D gene is named only where the DNA matches it firmly. Part of the rows lack a size; the others show once, few, many or a class for expanded clones.

d_gene	v_gene	len	j_gene	abundance	CDR3nt	CDR3aa
-	TRBV7-9	15	TRBJ2-6	-	TGTGCCAGCAGCTTTTCATCGGCGGGGGCCAACGTCCTGACTTTC	CASSFSSAGANVLTF
-	TRBV11-3	15	TRBJ1-2	-	TGTGCCAGCAGCTTAGGATTTCGGACGGCCTATGGCTACACCTTC	CASSLGFRTAYGYTF
-	TRBV5-4	15	TRBJ2-1	-	TGTGCCAGCAGCTTAAGACAGAGCTCCTACAATGAGCAGTTCTTC	CASSLRQSSYNEQFF
-	TRBV9	14	TRBJ2-7	-	TGTGCCAGCAGCGTATTGGGGGAAAGCGACGAGCAGTACTTC	CASSVLGESDEQYF
-	TRBV9	16	TRBJ2-3	-	TGTGCCAGCAGCGCCGCCAGGTCCACTAGCACAGATACGCAGTATTTT	CASSAARSTSTDTQYF
TRBD1	TRBV9	14	TRBJ2-1	-	TGTGCCAGCAGCATCCGGGACAGGGTTTATGAGCAGTTCTTC	CASSIRDRVYEQFF
TRBD2	TRBV27	14	TRBJ2-1	-	TGTGCCAGCAGTCTGGCGGGAGTTTCCAATGAGCAGTTCTTC	CASSLAGVSNEQFF
TRBD2	TRBV7-6	16	TRBJ2-7	few	TGTGCCAGCAGCTCTTTCCAGGGACTAGCACCGGGCGAGCAGTACTTC	CASSSFQGLAPGEQYF
TRBD1	TRBV27	14	TRBJ1-2	-	TGTGCCAGCAGGTCTACAGGGGGATTCAATGGCTACACCTTC	CASRSTGGFNGYTF
-	TRBV7-8	17	TRBJ1-2	-	TGTGCCAGCAGCCATGACCTGATTGGGGGGACTAACTATGGCTACACCTTC	CASSHDLIGGTNYGYTF